The rows below give T cell receptor beta chains drawn from one sample of a study of blood T cell repertoires in COVID-19. Only in-frame clones appear in the TCRdb table, and some are missing; sequencing was by immunoSEQ multiplex PCR. There are 70,000 or so clones in the sample; approximately 83% occur only once, and approximately 16% lies in the top ten. What was sequenced was peripheral blood. These receptors came from a man aged 40-49 years with COVID-19, enrolled during active disease. Each CDR3 is given with its conserved first and last residue. The order of the fields is V gene, J gene, D gene, clone size, CDR3 DNA, CDR3 protein. D genes are given only for firm matches. Rows give clone size only sometimes, using once, few, many, or a class for an expanded clone.

TRBV5-5	TRBJ1-2	TRBD1	.	TGTGCCAGCAGCTTGGTCAACAGGGGTAACTATGGCTACACCTTC	CASSLVNRGNYGYTF
TRBV7-2	TRBJ1-5	TRBD1	few	TGTGCCAGCAGCCGGGACAGTGGGAGTCAGCCCCAGCATTTT	CASSRDSGSQPQHF
TRBV6-5	TRBJ2-7	TRBD1	.	TGTGCCAGCAGTATCCCAGGGGGAATCCACGAGCAGTACTTC	CASSIPGGIHEQYF
TRBV7-2	TRBJ2-7	TRBD2	.	TGTGCCAGCAGCTTGTCCAGGGACTACCCGATCTCCTACGAGCAGTACTTC	CASSLSRDYPISYEQYF
TRBV6-5	TRBJ1-6	.	.	TGTGCCAGCAGTAACTATAATTCACTCCTCCACTTT	CASSNYNSLLHF
TRBV7-2	TRBJ1-1	TRBD1	once	TGTGCCAGCACCGACAGGGGTACTGAAGCTTTCTTT	CASTDRGTEAFF
TRBV18	TRBJ1-1	.	few	TGTGCCAGCTCACCAGGAGTATTCATGAACACTGAAGCTTTCTTT	CASSPGVFMNTEAFF
TRBV5-4	TRBJ2-5	TRBD1	.	TGTGCCAGCAGCTTACAGGGGGCTCAAGAGACCCAGTACTTC	CASSLQGAQETQYF
TRBV6-6	TRBJ1-2	TRBD1	.	TGTGCCAGCAGTCCCCCCGTGCAGGGGGCCATCACTAGTGGATATGGCTACACCTTC	CASSPPVQGAITSGYGYTF
TRBV12-3/TRBV12-4	TRBJ2-7	TRBD2	once	TGTGCCAGCAGCGTCGGGGGGGGCGAGCAGTACTTC	CASSVGGGEQYF
TRBV2	TRBJ2-1	.	.	TGTGCCAGCGGGAGGACCGCGATCTACAATGAGCAGTTCTTC	CASGRTAIYNEQFF
TRBV19	TRBJ1-1	.	.	TGTGCCAGTAGTCCCCAGACAGGTGGGAACACTGAAGCTTTCTTT	CASSPQTGGNTEAFF
TRBV19	TRBJ2-3	TRBD1	many	TGTGCCAGTAGTGCAGGACAGGGGGTTTGGGATACGCAGTATTTT	CASSAGQGVWDTQYF
TRBV6-5	TRBJ1-1	.	few	TGTGCCAGCAGTTACTCGTTCCCAGGGTGGCGGGCTTTCTTT	CASSYSFPGWRAFF
TRBV21-1	TRBJ2-5	.	.	TGTGCCAGCAGCAAAGGGGTGGGCAGCCCCTTGGAAGAGACCCAGTACTTC	CASSKGVGSPLEETQYF
TRBV29-1	TRBJ2-3	TRBD2	.	TGCAGCGTTGAAGACTTGACTAGCGGCACAGATACGCAGTATTTT	CSVEDLTSGTDTQYF
TRBV7-2	TRBJ2-7	.	.	TGTGCCAGCAGCTTTTACAGAGACGAGCAGTACTTC	CASSFYRDEQYF
TRBV19	TRBJ1-6	.	once	TGTGCCAGTAGTCCACGCGGGGAAAATTCACCCCTCCACTTT	CASSPRGENSPLHF
TRBV19	TRBJ2-7	TRBD1	once	TGTGCCAGTAGTACCGGACAGGTTTCCTACGAGCAGTACTTC	CASSTGQVSYEQYF
TRBV30	TRBJ2-2	TRBD2	.	TGTGCCAGGACGGCGGGGGGGCCGTCCGGGGAGCTGTTTTTT	CARTAGGPSGELFF